These 31 T cell receptor beta chains came from one sample sequenced in a study of blood T cell dynamics during melanoma immunotherapy. The time point: week 3, after first cycle of checkpoint inhibitor. The table came from immunoSEQ multiplex PCR; TCRdb's copy has only in-frame clones and leaves some out. The table includes roughly 11,000 clones, about 92% detected once. The material was blood, obtained from a patient treated with checkpoint blockade. These receptors all come from a human donor with melanoma.

This clone appeared a single time. The J gene is TRBJ2-1, the V gene TRBV28; D may be TRBD1 or TRBD2 (5 bases each). V lost 5 bases and J 15 bases, leaving 14 bases between the germline ends. Germline V lookup: CDR1 MDHEN, CDR2 SYDVKM. The CDR3 is 11 amino acids. CDR3: CASSPRDERFF. For the CDR3, the DNA is TGTGCCAGCAGTCCCCGGGACGAGAGGTTCTTC.

The chain joins TRBV6-1 to TRBJ1-1, with D perhaps TRBD1 (6 bases). Deletions cut 2 bases from V and 4 bases from J, with 8 bases between. In germline, CDR1 is MNHNS, CDR2 SASEGT. CDR3 size: 13 residues. CDR3 coding DNA: TGTGCCAGCAGTGAAAGGGGGTTCACTGAAGCTTTCTTT. Its protein is CASSERGFTEAFF.

This chain connects TRBV9 to TRBJ2-1; the D gene is possibly TRBD2 (5 bases). The length of the CDR3 is 14 residues. The V and J ends lost 0 bases and 5 bases respectively, with 9 bases between them. Germline CDR1 SGDLS, CDR2 YYNGEE. The chain's CDR3 is CASSVGETNNEQFF. The CDR3 DNA reads TGTGCCAGCAGCGTAGGGGAGACAAACAATGAGCAGTTCTTC.

About this clone: An end of the junction differs from the germline gene, which may be a read error. This chain links TRBV7-7 with TRBJ2-5; D is unclear. In germline, CDR1 is SSHAT, CDR2 FNYEAQ (reference sequence). The CDR3 covers 15 residues. CDR3 nucleotides: TGTGCTAGCAGCTCGGGCCCAACTCCGGGCGAGACCCAGTACTTC. Protein sequence: CASSSGPTPGETQYF.

CDR3 nucleotides: TGTGCCAGCAGCTTATGGGCCCAACTAGCGTCGGATACGCAGTATTTT. Amino acid sequence: CASSLWAQLASDTQYF. V gene TRBV11-1 combines with J gene TRBJ2-3, with 7 bases matching TRBD2. The CDR3 has 16 amino acids. V trimming: 2 bases; J trimming: 6 bases; junction bases outside the gene matches: 11. The germline V gene encodes CDR1 SGHAT and CDR2 FQDESV (reference sequence).

The V gene is TRBV9, the J gene TRBJ1-6, with D unclear. Germline V gene lookup returns CDR1 SGDLS and CDR2 YYNGEE. The V end was cut by 2 bases, the J end by 10 bases, with 16 bases between. This CDR3 spans 15 amino acids. CDR3 sequence reads: CASSVSGSTGSPLHF. CDR3 sequence (DNA): TGTGCCAGCAGCGTTAGTGGCAGCACTGGGTCACCCCTCCACTTT.

J is TRBJ2-7 and V is TRBV2; no clear D gene. The CDR3 length is 14 residues. Trimming stripped 8 bases from V and 0 bases from J, with 14 bases between. Germline values: CDR1 SNHLY, CDR2 FYNNEI. CDR3 protein: CASHGLGSSYEQYF. In DNA form, the CDR3 reads TGTGCCAGCCATGGGTTGGGCAGCTCCTACGAGCAGTACTTC.

CDR3 region: CASSSRGGYYGYTF. The CDR3 DNA reads TGTGCCAGTAGCTCCAGGGGAGGCTACTATGGCTACACCTTC. The chain uses TRBV19 and TRBJ1-2; possible D gene TRBD1, 6 bases. Trimming shortened V by 6 bases and J by 3 bases, and 14 bases separated the two germline ends. CDR3 length: 14 residues. Germline lookup yields CDR1 LNHDA and CDR2 SQIVND (reference sequence).

The J gene is TRBJ1-2, the V gene TRBV19, with 7 bases matching TRBD1. The V and J ends lost 6 bases and 4 bases, in that order; junction bases with no gene match: 5. The CDR3 contains 13 residues. Germline V gene lookup returns CDR1 LNHDA and CDR2 SQIVND (reference sequence). The CDR3 sequence is CASREGAAYGYTF. As DNA, the CDR3 is TGTGCCAGTAGAGAGGGGGCGGCCTATGGCTACACCTTC.

Concerning this clone itself: The junction differs from germline at one of its ends, possibly a read error. Other DNA sequences within the sample encode an identical CDR3. The chain is built from TRBV5-1 and TRBJ2-2, with TRBD2 matching 8 bases. Germline CDR1 SGHRS, CDR2 YFSETQ. The CDR3 has 14 residues. The CDR3 protein is CASTGRGSTGELFF. The CDR3 nucleotides read TGCGCCAGCACCGGGAGGGGGTCCACCGGGGAGCTGTTCTTT.

The J gene is TRBJ2-5, the V gene TRBV7-9; 9 bases are shared with TRBD1. J gave up 7 bases and V 3 bases, and 6 bases lay outside the gene matches. The germline gives CDR1 SEHNR, CDR2 FQNEAQ (reference sequence). This CDR3 is 14 amino acids long. This CDR3 is CASSFAGTGRTQYF. In DNA form, the CDR3 reads TGTGCCAGCAGCTTTGCCGGGACAGGGAGGACCCAGTACTTC.

The rearrangement links TRBV28 to TRBJ2-1, with 8 nucleotides matching TRBD1. The CDR3 is 15 residues long. CDR1 is MDHEN, CDR2 SYDVKM, per germline. V lost 6 bases to trimming and J lost 6 bases; unmatched junction nucleotides: 10. The DNA of the CDR3 is TGTGCCAGCAGCGCCCCCGGACAGGGACGCAATGAGCAGTTCTTC. Amino acid sequence: CASSAPGQGRNEQFF.

The chain links TRBV5-4 to TRBJ1-2; TRBD1 is a possible D gene (6 bases). The CDR3 spans 15 residues. Germline V gene sequence: CDR1 SGHNT, CDR2 YYREEE (reference sequence). V was cut by 4 bases and J by 4 bases, with 17 bases left in between. DNA for the CDR3: TGTGCCAGCAGCCCGCGGACAGCTTTGGGCTATGGCTACACCTTC. Its protein product is CASSPRTALGYGYTF.

This clone occurred a few times. This same CDR3 is encoded by further DNA sequences in the sample. The V call is TRBV27, the J call TRBJ2-5; D might be TRBD1 or TRBD2, each matching 5 bases. The V end lost 1 base, the J end lost 5 bases, and 14 bases lay between the germline ends. The CDR3 extends over 15 amino acids. Germline CDR1 is MNHEY and CDR2 is SMNVEV (reference sequence). CDR3 nucleotides: TGTGCCAGCAGTTTATTCCGGGGCCTAGGGGAGACCCAGTACTTC. Encoded protein: CASSLFRGLGETQYF.

The chain uses TRBV27 and TRBJ2-7, with D perhaps TRBD2 (6 bases). The length of the CDR3 is 16 residues. V was cut by 4 bases and J by 2 bases, with 18 bases left in between. The germline V gene has CDR1 MNHEY and CDR2 SMNVEV (reference sequence). CDR3 region: CASSYGAGTQTYEQYF. The CDR3 nucleotides are TGTGCCAGCAGTTATGGAGCCGGGACTCAAACCTACGAGCAGTACTTC.

The chain is built from TRBV7-2 and TRBJ2-7, with 11 bases identical to TRBD2. Germline CDR1 and CDR2: SGHTA and FQGNSA. The CDR3 spans 15 residues. V trimming: 4 bases; J trimming: 7 bases; junction bases outside the gene matches: 9. CDR3 residues: CASSSPGTSGVEQYF. CDR3 nucleotide sequence: TGTGCCAGCAGCTCCCCCGGGACTAGCGGAGTGGAGCAGTACTTC.

The genes are TRBV5-1 and TRBJ2-7; either TRBD1 or TRBD2 may fit D (5 bases each). V gave up 6 bases and J gave up 1 base, with 14 bases separating them. Germline V gene data show CDR1 as SGHRS and CDR2 as YFSETQ. CDR3 size: 14 residues. The CDR3 reads CASKPGDVSYEQYF. The CDR3 coding sequence is TGCGCCAGCAAACCCGGGGACGTTTCCTACGAGCAGTACTTC.

The V call is TRBV6-5, the J call TRBJ1-5; D not certain. CDR1 is MNHEY and CDR2 is SVGAGI in the germline V gene. V dropped 2 bases and J dropped 5 bases, with 7 bases sitting between them. The CDR3 consists of 13 residues. The CDR3 nucleotides read TGTGCCAGCAGTTACAACCCGTATCAGCCCCAGCATTTT. Translation: CASSYNPYQPQHF.

The rearrangement links TRBV5-4 to TRBJ2-1; D call uncertain. Trimming pared 3 bases from V and 8 bases from J, leaving 9 bases between. Germline values: CDR1 SGHNT, CDR2 YYREEE (reference sequence). The CDR3 consists of 12 residues. CDR3 DNA sequence: TGTGCCAGCAGCTCGACTGTCGATGAGCAGTTCTTC. Amino acids: CASSSTVDEQFF.

The chain joins TRBV20-1 to TRBJ2-5; 7 bases align to TRBD2. Germline lookup yields CDR1 DFQATT and CDR2 SNEGSKA (reference sequence). This CDR3 contains 11 residues. The CDR3 spells CTVTGGETQYF. CDR3 sequence (DNA): TGCACAGTGACGGGAGGAGAGACCCAGTACTTC.

This chain uses TRBV28 with TRBJ2-3, with D maybe TRBD2 (6 bases). The V and J ends lost 4 bases and 8 bases respectively, with 16 bases between them. CDR1 MDHEN and CDR2 SYDVKM come from the germline V gene. This CDR3 region has 14 residues. CDR3 region: CASSSNSVGGTQYF. CDR3 sequence (DNA): TGTGCCAGCAGTTCAAATAGCGTGGGGGGTACGCAGTATTTT.

V gene TRBV9 combines with J gene TRBJ1-2; maybe TRBD1 (5 bases). Germline CDR1 is SGDLS and CDR2 is YYNGEE. V was cut by 3 bases and J by 2 bases, with 14 bases left in between. CDR3 size: 15 residues. CDR3 amino acids: CASSEGTAGNYGYTF. DNA for the CDR3: TGTGCCAGCAGCGAGGGGACGGCAGGAAACTATGGCTACACCTTC.

The chain recombines TRBV6-1 with TRBJ2-3, with 7 bases fitting TRBD2. CDR1 and CDR2 from the germline V gene are MNHNS and SASEGT. This CDR3 has 13 residues. The J segment lost 9 bases and the V segment lost 6 bases, leaving 9 bases of the junction unmatched. CDR3 amino acids: CASSVGREGTQYF. CDR3 sequence (DNA): TGTGCCAGCAGCGTAGGGAGGGAGGGCACGCAGTATTTT.

This chain connects TRBV7-9 to TRBJ2-4; the D gene is possibly TRBD1 (6 bases). Germline CDR1 reads SEHNR; CDR2 reads FQNEAQ (reference sequence). CDR3 length: 14 residues. Trimming removed 5 bases at V and 6 bases at J, with 14 bases between. In DNA, the CDR3 is TGTGCCAGCAGCCCTGGGACATACACAAACATTCAGTACTTC. Its translation is CASSPGTYTNIQYF.

The CDR3 DNA follows: TGCGCCAGCAGCCAAGCCCACGGAGGGACAGGGTCGTCCGGGGAGCTGTTTTTT. Amino acid sequence: CASSQAHGGTGSSGELFF. The chain couples TRBV4-1 to TRBJ2-2; 9 positions match TRBD1. CDR1 is MGHRA, CDR2 YSYEKL, per germline. V lost 1 base, J lost 6 bases, and 12 bases stayed unmatched. This CDR3 is built from 18 residues.

V gene TRBV5-1 combines with J gene TRBJ2-1; perhaps TRBD2 as D (5 bases). Between the trimmed V and J ends, which lost 4 bases and 8 bases, there was a span of 16 bases. This CDR3 is built from 14 residues. The germline CDR1 and CDR2 sequences are SGHRS and YFSETQ. The CDR3 spells CASSGVGVWDEQFF. DNA for the CDR3: TGCGCCAGCAGCGGCGTGGGAGTCTGGGATGAGCAGTTCTTC.

The chain uses TRBV28 and TRBJ2-7, with 7 positions matching TRBD2. CDR1 and CDR2 from the germline V gene are MDHEN and SYDVKM. J was trimmed by 9 bases and V by 1 base; bases with no gene match: 3. CDR3 length equals 12 residues. The CDR3 here is CASSLYGEGQYF. CDR3 coding DNA: TGTGCCAGCAGTTTATATGGGGAGGGGCAGTACTTC.

The V call is TRBV29-1, the J call TRBJ2-2; D gene ambiguous. Germline V gene lookup returns CDR1 SQVTM and CDR2 ANQGSEA. Trimming left V 4 bases short and J 4 bases short, with 4 bases between. The CDR3 runs 11 residues. The CDR3 coding sequence is TGCAGCGTTGGGGGCACCGGGGAGCTGTTTTTT. Its protein is CSVGGTGELFF.

The chain carries TRBV6-5 and TRBJ2-5, with D perhaps matching TRBD1 or TRBD2 (6 bases each). Germline V gene sequence: CDR1 MNHEY, CDR2 SVGAGI. This CDR3 comprises 16 residues. The V end was cut by 2 bases, the J end by 5 bases, with 18 bases between. Written as DNA, the CDR3 is TGTGCCAGCAGTTACCAGTGGGGACAAGGGGGGGAGACCCAGTACTTC. As protein: CASSYQWGQGGETQYF.

The chain recombines TRBV7-2 with TRBJ2-1, with D perhaps matching TRBD2 (6 bases). Trimming stripped 2 bases from V and 8 bases from J, with 16 bases between. The germline V gene encodes CDR1 SGHTA and CDR2 FQGNSA. The CDR3 runs 15 residues. The CDR3 sequence is CASSLSGLAVDEQFF. In DNA, the CDR3 is TGTGCCAGCAGCTTAAGCGGGCTAGCTGTTGATGAGCAGTTCTTC.

The chain uses TRBV19 and TRBJ2-1, with a possible D match to TRBD1 (6 bases). Germline V gene data show CDR1 as LNHDA and CDR2 as SQIVND (reference sequence). Trimming left V 0 bases short and J 1 base short, with 13 bases between. The CDR3 sequence is 17 residues long. For the CDR3, the DNA is TGTGCCAGTAGTATAGACCCCCGACAGGAATCCTACAATGAGCAGTTCTTC. As protein: CASSIDPRQESYNEQFF.